This T cell receptor beta chain derives from a study of T-cell reconstitution after alpha-beta-depleted transplantation in children. The authors prepared the TCRbeta library with unique molecular identifiers. TCRdb reprocessed the PCR reads via MiXCR and lists one record per CDR3 protein. The repertoire has around 500,000 distinct CDR3 sequences, roughly 24% of them found once; the top ten carry 13% to 15%. Germline V gene sequence: CDR1 DFQATT, CDR2 SNEGSKA (reference sequence). The CDR3 has 16 residues. The ends lost 2 bases at V and 3 bases at J; junction bases unmatched: 10. The receptor comes from a boy less than two years old who had a stem cell transplant for acute myeloid leukemia, so the T cells may come from the graft donor. The material was PBMCs, mostly from graft donor cells, obtained 360 days after TCRalphabeta/CD19-depleted stem cell transplant. The chain combines TRBV20-1 with TRBJ2-4; 7 positions agree with TRBD2. The CDR3 DNA sequence: TGCAGTGCTAGACCTTTTGGGGCGGGGGACAAAAACATTCAGTACTTC. Translation gives CSARPFGAGDKNIQYF.